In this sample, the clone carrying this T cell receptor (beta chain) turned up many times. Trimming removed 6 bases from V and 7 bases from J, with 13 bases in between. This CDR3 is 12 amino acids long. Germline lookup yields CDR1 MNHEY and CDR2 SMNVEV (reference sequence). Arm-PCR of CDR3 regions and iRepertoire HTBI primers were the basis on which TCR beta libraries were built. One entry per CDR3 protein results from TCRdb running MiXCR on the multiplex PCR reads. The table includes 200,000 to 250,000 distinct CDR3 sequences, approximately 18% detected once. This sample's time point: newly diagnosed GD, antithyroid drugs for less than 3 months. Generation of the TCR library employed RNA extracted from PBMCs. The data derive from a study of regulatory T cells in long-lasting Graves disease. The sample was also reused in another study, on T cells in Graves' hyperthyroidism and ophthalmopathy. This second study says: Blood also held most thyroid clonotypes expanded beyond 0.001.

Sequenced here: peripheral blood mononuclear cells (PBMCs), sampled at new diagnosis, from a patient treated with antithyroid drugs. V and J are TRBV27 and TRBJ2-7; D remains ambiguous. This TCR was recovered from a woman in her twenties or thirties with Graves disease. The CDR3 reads CASSTLYGEQYF. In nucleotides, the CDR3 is TGTGCCAGCAGCACCTTATACGGTGAGCAGTACTTC.